Listed below are T cell receptor beta chains from one sample, sequenced in a study of blood T cell repertoires in COVID-19. The protocol was immunoSEQ multiplex PCR, while the TCRdb copy is restricted to in-frame clones and leaves out a portion. Altogether hundreds of thousands of clones are present, roughly 90% being singletons, with the ten largest covering approximately 10%. The sequenced sample consisted of peripheral blood. These receptors all come from a woman in her twenties or thirties with COVID-19, enrolled during active disease. Each CDR3 is given with its conserved first and last residue. A D gene is named only where the DNA matches it firmly. The size of a clone is reported for some rows only, either as once, few or many, or as a class for expanded clones.

>15|NA|TRBV24-1|TRBJ2-5|TRBD2
TGTGCCACCAGTGACCCGGGACTAGCAGAAGAGACCCAGTACTTC
CATSDPGLAEETQYF
>14|NA|TRBV11-2|TRBJ2-7|TRBD1
TGTGCCAGCAGCTACCGGGACAGGGCCTACGAGCAGTACTTC
CASSYRDRAYEQYF
>16|NA|TRBV21-1|TRBJ2-7|NA
TGTGCCAGCAGCAAAGGCTTCCTAGTCAGTTCCTACGAGCAGTACTTC
CASSKGFLVSSYEQYF
>16|NA|TRBV5-1|TRBJ2-3|NA
TGCGCCAGCAGCTTGGCGCTAGCCCTTGGCACAGATACGCAGTATTTT
CASSLALALGTDTQYF
>13|NA|TRBV29-1|TRBJ1-4|TRBD1
TGCAGCGTTGGGACAGGGTCGTATGAAAAACTGTTTTTT
CSVGTGSYEKLFF
>13|NA|TRBV30|TRBJ2-2|NA
TGTGCCTGGGCAGGGGTTAGTCACGGGGAGCTGTTTTTT
CAWAGVSHGELFF
>15|NA|TRBV28|TRBJ1-4|NA
TGTGCCAGCAGTCACGGGGGGCGGCCCCGGGTAAAACTGTTTTTT
CASSHGGRPRVKLFF
>14|NA|TRBV18|TRBJ1-2|TRBD1
TGTGCCAGCTCGCCGGCAGGGACAGGGAATGGCTACACCTTC
CASSPAGTGNGYTF
>14|NA|TRBV2|TRBJ2-7|TRBD1
TGTGCCAGCAGCCTCGCAGGGGGCCAACGAGAGCAGTACTTC
CASSLAGGQREQYF
>13|once|TRBV28|TRBJ1-2|NA
TGTGCCAGCAGGGAGGGTGCGCAGTTGGGCTACACCTTC
CASREGAQLGYTF
>14|NA|TRBV6-4|TRBJ2-1|TRBD2
TGTGCCAGCAGTGATGCGGGAGGAGGGGATGAGCAGTTCTTC
CASSDAGGGDEQFF
>12|NA|TRBV19|TRBJ1-2|NA
TGTGCCAGTAGTCAAGGGGCGATGGGCTACACCTTC
CASSQGAMGYTF
>17|NA|TRBV7-9|TRBJ1-3|NA
TGTGCCAGCAGCCAACCACAGGGATCTCGCTCTGGAAACACCATATATTTT
CASSQPQGSRSGNTIYF
>14|NA|TRBV6-6|TRBJ1-2|TRBD1
TGTGCCAGCACCCACAGGGGACTTAACTATGGCTACACCTTC
CASTHRGLNYGYTF
>14|NA|TRBV7-9|TRBJ1-6|NA
TGTGCCAGCAGCTTGAGCTCCTATAATTCACCCCTCCACTTT
CASSLSSYNSPLHF
>15|NA|TRBV5-1|TRBJ2-2|TRBD2
TGCGCCAGCCGGTTTTGGCGGGAGGACACCGGGGAGCTGTTTTTT
CASRFWREDTGELFF
>14|NA|TRBV3-1/TRBV3-2|TRBJ2-3|NA
TGTGCCAGCAGCCAATCGCTACCGACAGATACGCAGTATTTT
CASSQSLPTDTQYF
>13|NA|TRBV19|TRBJ2-3|NA
TGTGCCAGTAGGCTTGGACAGACAGATACGCAGTATTTT
CASRLGQTDTQYF
>12|NA|TRBV28|TRBJ1-5|NA
TGTGCCAGCAGTTTGTCATATCAGCCCCAGCATTTT
CASSLSYQPQHF
>13|NA|TRBV2|TRBJ1-2|TRBD1
TGTGCCAGCAGTGGGACAGGGAGCTATGGCTACACCTTC
CASSGTGSYGYTF
>17|NA|TRBV21-1|TRBJ2-4|NA
TGTGCCAGCAGCAATGGAGCCAATTGGCAGGGGGAAAACATTCAGTACTTC
CASSNGANWQGENIQYF
>18|NA|TRBV27|TRBJ2-3|NA
TGTGCCAGCAGTTTATCCCCCGGGATGGGCGCTAGCACAGATACGCAGTATTTT
CASSLSPGMGASTDTQYF
>15|NA|TRBV5-1|TRBJ2-2|TRBD1
TGCGCCAGCAGCTTGGAAGGGACAGGGACCGGGGAGCTGTTTTTT
CASSLEGTGTGELFF
>15|NA|TRBV5-1|TRBJ2-3|TRBD1
TGCGCCAGCAGTCCCACAGGGGACGGAACAGATACGCAGTATTTT
CASSPTGDGTDTQYF